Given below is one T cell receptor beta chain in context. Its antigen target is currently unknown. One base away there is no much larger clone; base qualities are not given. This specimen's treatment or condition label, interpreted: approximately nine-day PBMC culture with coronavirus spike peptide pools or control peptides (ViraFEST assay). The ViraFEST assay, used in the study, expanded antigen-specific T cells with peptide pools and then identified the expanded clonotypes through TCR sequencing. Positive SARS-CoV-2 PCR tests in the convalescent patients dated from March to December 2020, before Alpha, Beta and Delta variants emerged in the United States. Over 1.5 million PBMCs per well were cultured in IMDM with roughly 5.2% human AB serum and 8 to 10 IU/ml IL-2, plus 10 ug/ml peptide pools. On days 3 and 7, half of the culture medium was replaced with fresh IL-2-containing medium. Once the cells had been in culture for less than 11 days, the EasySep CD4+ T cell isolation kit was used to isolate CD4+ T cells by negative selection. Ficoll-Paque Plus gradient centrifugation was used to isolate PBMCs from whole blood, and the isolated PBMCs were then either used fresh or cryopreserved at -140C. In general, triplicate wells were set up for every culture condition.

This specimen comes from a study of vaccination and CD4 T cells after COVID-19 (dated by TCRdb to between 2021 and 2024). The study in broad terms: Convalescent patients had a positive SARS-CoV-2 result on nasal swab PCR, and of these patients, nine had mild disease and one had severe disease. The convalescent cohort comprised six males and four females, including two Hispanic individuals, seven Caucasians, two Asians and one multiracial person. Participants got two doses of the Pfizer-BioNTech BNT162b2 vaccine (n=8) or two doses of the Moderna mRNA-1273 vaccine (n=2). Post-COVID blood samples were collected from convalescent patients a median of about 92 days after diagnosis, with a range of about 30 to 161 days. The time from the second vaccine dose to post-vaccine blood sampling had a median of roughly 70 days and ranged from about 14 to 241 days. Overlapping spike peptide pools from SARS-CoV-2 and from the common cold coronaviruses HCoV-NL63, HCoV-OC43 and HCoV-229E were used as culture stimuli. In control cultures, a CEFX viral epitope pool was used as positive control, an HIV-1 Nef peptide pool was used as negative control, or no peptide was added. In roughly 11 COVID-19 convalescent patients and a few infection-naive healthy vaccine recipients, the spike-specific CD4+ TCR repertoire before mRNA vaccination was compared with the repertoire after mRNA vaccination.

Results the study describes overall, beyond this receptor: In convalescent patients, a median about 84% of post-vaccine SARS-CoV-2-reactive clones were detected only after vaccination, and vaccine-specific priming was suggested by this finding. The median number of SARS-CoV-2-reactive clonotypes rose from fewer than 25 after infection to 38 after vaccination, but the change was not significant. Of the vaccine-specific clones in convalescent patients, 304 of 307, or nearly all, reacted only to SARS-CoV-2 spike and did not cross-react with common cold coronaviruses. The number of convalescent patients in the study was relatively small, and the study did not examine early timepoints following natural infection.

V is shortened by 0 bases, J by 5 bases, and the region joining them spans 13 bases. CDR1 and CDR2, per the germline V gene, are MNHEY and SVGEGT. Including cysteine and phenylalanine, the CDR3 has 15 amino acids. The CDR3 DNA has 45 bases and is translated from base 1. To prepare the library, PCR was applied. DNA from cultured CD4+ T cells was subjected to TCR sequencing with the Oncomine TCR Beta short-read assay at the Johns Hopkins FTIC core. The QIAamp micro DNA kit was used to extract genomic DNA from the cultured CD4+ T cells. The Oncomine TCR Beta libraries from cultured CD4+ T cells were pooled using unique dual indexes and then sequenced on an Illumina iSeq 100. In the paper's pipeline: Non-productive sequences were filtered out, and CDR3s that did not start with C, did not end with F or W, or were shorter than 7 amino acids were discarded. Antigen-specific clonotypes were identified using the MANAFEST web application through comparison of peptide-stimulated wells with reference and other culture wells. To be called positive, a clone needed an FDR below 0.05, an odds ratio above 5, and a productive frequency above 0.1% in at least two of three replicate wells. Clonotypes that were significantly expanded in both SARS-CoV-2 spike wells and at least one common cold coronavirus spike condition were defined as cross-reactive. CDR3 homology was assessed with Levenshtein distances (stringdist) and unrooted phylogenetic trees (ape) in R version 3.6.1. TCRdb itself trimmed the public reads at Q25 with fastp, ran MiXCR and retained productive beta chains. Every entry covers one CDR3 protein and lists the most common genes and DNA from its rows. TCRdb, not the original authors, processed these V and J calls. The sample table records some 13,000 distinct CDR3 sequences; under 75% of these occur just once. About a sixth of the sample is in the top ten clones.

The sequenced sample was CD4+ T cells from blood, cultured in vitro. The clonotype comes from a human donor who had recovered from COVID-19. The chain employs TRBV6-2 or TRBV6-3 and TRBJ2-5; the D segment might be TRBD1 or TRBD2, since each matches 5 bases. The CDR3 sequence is CASSYSGTTIETQYF. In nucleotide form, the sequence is TGTGCCAGCAGTTACTCCGGGACGACCATCGAGACCCAGTACTTC.